The TCR beta chain described here comes from a study of control samples from healthy donors and cancer patients. Sequencing was performed with immunoSEQ multiplex PCR; in TCRdb, only in-frame clones are kept and a portion is missing. The sample lists 150,000 or so clones, around 90% occurring once. The length of the CDR3 is 14 residues. With 10 bases clipped from V and 2 bases from J, the junction kept 5 bases outside the gene matches. The V gene's germline CDR1 is ENHRY and CDR2 SYGVKD. The receptor comes from a man between 40 and 49 years old in good health. Material: blood. The V gene is TRBV10-3, the J gene TRBJ2-3; TRBD2 agrees at 11 bases. The CDR3 DNA is TGTGCCACCTCTAGCGGGGGGCACACAGATACGCAGTATTTT. As protein: CATSSGGHTDTQYF.